This T cell receptor (beta chain) was sequenced for a study of cytomegalovirus exposure and HLA in healthy donors. V was pared by 0 bases and J by 5 bases, with 8 bases between. This CDR3 is 13 amino acids long. Germline values: CDR1 SGDLS, CDR2 YYNGEE. Amplification used 60 Vbeta primers and 13 Jbeta primers. Data came from immunoSEQ multiplex PCR; TCRdb stores just in-frame clones and leaves some out. The data hold 150,000 to 200,000 clones, with approximately 81% observed a single time. A word on this clone: Its antigen is still unknown.

Broader study findings: For TCR beta chains, V- and J-gene trimming was later linked to a missense DCLRE1C variant. Associated with cytomegalovirus, according to the listing, were some 150 TCR beta chains.

The receptor was isolated from a woman aged 50 to 65 in good health and CMV-seronegative. The chain has TRBV9 and TRBJ2-5; tentatively, D is TRBD2 (5 bases). Specimen: PBMCs. The CDR3 DNA sequence: TGTGCCAGCAGCGTAGGACTATTGGAGACCCAGTACTTC. Encoded protein: CASSVGLLETQYF.